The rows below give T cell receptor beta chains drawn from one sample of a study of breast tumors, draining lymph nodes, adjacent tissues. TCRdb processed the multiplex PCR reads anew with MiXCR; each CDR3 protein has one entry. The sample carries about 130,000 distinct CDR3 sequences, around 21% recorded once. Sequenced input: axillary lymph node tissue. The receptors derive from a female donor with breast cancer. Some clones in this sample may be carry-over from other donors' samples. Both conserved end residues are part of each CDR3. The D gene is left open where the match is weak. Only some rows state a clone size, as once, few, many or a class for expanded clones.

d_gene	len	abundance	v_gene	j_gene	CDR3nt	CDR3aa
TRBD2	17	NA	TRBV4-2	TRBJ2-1	TGTACCAGCAGCCAAGGACTAGCGGGAGGTCTCGACAATGAGCAGTTCTTC	CTSSQGLAGGLDNEQFF
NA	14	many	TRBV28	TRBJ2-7	TGTGCCAGCAGTCCACTAGGTTTGGACTACGAGCAGTACTTC	CASSPLGLDYEQYF
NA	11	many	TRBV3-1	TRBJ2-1	TGTGCCAGCAGCGGAGGGTATGAGCAGTTCTTC	CASSGGYEQFF
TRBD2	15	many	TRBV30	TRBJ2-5	TGTGCCTCGGATCTAGCGGGAGGGCCTGGAGAGACCCAGTACTTC	CASDLAGGPGETQYF
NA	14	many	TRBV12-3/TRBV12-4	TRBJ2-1	TGTGCCAGCAGTTTAGTGAGGGGGGACCACGAGCAGTTCTTC	CASSLVRGDHEQFF
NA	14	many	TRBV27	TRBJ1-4	TGTGCCAGCGGTGATTCGTCCACGTACGCAAAACTGTTTTTT	CASGDSSTYAKLFF
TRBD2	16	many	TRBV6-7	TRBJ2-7	TGTGCCAGCAGTTGGGGGACTACCCCTTTACGCTACGAGCAGTACTTC	CASSWGTTPLRYEQYF
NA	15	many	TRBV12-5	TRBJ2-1	TGTGCTAGTGCCCCCTCCGGCCTCTCCTACAATGAGCAGTTCTTC	CASAPSGLSYNEQFF
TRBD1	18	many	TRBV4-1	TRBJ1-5	TGCGCCAGCAGCCCCCAAATTACCGGGACAGGGGGGAATCAGCCCCAGCATTTT	CASSPQITGTGGNQPQHF
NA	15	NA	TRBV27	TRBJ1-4	TGTGCCAGCAGTCCCTCGGGGGGGGCCCGGGAAAAACTGTTTTTT	CASSPSGGAREKLFF
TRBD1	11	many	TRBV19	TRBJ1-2	TGTGCCAGTACAGGGGGCTATGGCTACACCTTC	CASTGGYGYTF